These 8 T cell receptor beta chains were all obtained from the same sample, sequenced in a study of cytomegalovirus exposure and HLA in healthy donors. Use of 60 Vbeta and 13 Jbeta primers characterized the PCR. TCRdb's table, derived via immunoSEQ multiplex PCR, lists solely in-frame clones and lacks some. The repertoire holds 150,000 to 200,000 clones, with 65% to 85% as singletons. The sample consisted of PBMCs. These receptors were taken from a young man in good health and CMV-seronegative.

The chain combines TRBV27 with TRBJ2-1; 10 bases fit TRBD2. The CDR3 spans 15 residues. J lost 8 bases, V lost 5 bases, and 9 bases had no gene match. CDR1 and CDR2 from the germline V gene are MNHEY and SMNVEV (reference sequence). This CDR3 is CASSIAGGNGYEQFF. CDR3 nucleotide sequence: TGTGCCAGCAGTATAGCGGGAGGAAATGGGTATGAGCAGTTCTTC.

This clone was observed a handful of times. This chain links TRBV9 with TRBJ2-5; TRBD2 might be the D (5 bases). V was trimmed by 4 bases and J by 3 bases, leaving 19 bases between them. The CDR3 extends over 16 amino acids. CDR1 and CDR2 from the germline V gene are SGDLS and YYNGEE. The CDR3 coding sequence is TGTGCCAGCAGCCGGACCGACATTTTAGCGAAAGAGACCCAGTACTTC. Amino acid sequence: CASSRTDILAKETQYF.

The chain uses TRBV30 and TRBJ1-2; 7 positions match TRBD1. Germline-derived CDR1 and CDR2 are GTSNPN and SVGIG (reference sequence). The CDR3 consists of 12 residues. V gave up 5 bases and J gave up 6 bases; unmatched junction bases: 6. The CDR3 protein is CAWSQGGDGYTF. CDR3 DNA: TGTGCCTGGTCCCAAGGGGGCGATGGCTACACCTTC.

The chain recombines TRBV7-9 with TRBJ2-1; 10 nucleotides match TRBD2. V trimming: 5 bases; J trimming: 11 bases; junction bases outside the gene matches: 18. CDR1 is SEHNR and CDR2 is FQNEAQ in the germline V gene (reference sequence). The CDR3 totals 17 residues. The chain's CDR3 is CASSTGSVAGGIRKQFF. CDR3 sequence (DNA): TGTGCCAGCAGCACAGGGTCTGTAGCGGGAGGAATTCGGAAGCAGTTCTTC.

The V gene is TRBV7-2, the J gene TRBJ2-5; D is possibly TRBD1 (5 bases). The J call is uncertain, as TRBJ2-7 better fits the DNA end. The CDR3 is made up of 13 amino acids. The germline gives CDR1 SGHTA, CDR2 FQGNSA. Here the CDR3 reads CASTGWGTYEQYF. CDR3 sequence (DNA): TGTGCCAGTACGGGCTGGGGCACGTACGAGCAGTACTTC.

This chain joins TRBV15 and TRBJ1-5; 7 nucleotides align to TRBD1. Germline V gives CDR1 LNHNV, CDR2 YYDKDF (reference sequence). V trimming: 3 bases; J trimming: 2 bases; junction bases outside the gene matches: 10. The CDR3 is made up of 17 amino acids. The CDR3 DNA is TGTGCCACCAGCAGGAGCAGGGGGGCAGGAGGCAATCAGCCCCAGCATTTT. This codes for CATSRSRGAGGNQPQHF.

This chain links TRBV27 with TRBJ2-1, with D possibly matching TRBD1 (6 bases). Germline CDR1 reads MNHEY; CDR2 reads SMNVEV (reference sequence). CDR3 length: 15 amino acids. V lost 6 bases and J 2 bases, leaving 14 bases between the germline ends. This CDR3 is CASSLRDTAYNEQFF. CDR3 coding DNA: TGTGCCAGCAGCCTCCGGGACACCGCCTACAATGAGCAGTTCTTC.

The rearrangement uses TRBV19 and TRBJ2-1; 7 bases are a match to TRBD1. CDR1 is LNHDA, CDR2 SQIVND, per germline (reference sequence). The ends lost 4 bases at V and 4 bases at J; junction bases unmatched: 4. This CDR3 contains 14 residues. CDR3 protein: CASSTRTGYNEQFF. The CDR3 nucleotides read TGTGCCAGTAGTACGAGGACAGGTTACAATGAGCAGTTCTTC.